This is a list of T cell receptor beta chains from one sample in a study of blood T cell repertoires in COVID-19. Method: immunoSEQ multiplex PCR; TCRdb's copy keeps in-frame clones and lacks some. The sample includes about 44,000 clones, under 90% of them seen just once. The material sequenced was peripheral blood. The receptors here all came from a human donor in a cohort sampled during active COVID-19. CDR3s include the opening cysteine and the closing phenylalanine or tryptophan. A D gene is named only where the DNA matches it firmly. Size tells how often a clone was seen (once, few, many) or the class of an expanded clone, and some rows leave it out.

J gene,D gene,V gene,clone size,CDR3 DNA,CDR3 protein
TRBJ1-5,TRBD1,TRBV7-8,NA,TGTGCCAGCCAGGGTAGGAGGGACAGGGGAATTCAACAGCCCCAGCATTTT,CASQGRRDRGIQQPQHF
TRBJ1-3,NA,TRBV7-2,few,TGTGCCAGCAGCTTTTTTGGCTTTGGAAACACCATATATTTT,CASSFFGFGNTIYF
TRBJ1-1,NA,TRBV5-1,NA,TGCGCCAGCAGCTTGGCCGGGGTCGGTGACACTGAAGCTTTCTTT,CASSLAGVGDTEAFF
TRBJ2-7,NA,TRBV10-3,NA,TGTACCCACTCTCGCGGTGGCTACGAGCAGTACTTC,CTHSRGGYEQYF
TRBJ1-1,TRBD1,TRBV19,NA,TGTGCCAGGCCCGGGACAGGGGGGATGAACACTGAAGCTTTCTTT,CARPGTGGMNTEAFF
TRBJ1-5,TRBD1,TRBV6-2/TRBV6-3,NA,TGTGCCAGCAGTTACCAAGCAGGGGGACTGAGGCAGCCCCAGCATTTT,CASSYQAGGLRQPQHF
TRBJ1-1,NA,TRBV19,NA,TGTGCCAGTATCAAAAGAGGGTCCGCTTTCTTT,CASIKRGSAFF
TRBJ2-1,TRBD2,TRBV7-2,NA,TGTGCCAGCAGGCTTCCTAGCGGGGGTAATGAGCAGTTCTTC,CASRLPSGGNEQFF
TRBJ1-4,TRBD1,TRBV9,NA,TGTGCCAGCAGCGGGACAGGGTTTGATTCGAATGAAAAACTGTTTTTT,CASSGTGFDSNEKLFF
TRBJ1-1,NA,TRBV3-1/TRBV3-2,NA,TGTGCCAGCAGCCAAGAGTCAGGGCGAGCCGGATGGACTGAAGCTTTCTTT,CASSQESGRAGWTEAFF
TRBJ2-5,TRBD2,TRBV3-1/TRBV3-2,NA,TGTGCCAGCAGCTCAACGCTAGCGGGGGGGCCGTACCAAGAGACCCAGTACTTC,CASSSTLAGGPYQETQYF
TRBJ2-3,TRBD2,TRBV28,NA,TGTGCCAGCAGTCCGGGACTAGCGGGAGCCACAGATACGCAGTATTTT,CASSPGLAGATDTQYF
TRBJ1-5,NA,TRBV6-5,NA,TGTGCCAGCAGCGAGGGGGGGCCTCAGCCCCAGCATTTT,CASSEGGPQPQHF
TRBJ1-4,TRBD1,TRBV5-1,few,TGCGCCAGCAGCAGGGGACAGCAGGAAAAACTGTTTTTT,CASSRGQQEKLFF
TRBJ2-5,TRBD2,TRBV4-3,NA,TGCGCCAGCAGCCAAGAAGTAACTAGCGGGGGGGGACAAGAGACCCAGTACTTC,CASSQEVTSGGGQETQYF
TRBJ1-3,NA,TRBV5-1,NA,TGCGCCAGCAGCCCTGGAGGACTAAATGGAAACACCATATATTTT,CASSPGGLNGNTIYF
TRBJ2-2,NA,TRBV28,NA,TGTGCCAGCAGTCCTCCACTAGCTAACACCGGGGAGCTGTTTTTT,CASSPPLANTGELFF